These 18 T cell receptor beta chains came from one sample sequenced in a study of monozygotic twins with inflammatory bowel disease. Reprocessing the 5' RACE reads, TCRdb reports a single entry for every CDR3 protein and omits DNA. Its table lists tens of thousands of distinct CDR3 sequences. The sample consisted of blood. These receptors were taken from a human donor with ulcerative colitis or Crohn's disease, or a healthy co-twin of an affected twin (not recorded which).

The CDR3 sequence: CASRLSTDTQYF. The rearrangement links TRBV7-2 to TRBJ2-3. Looked up from germline, CDR1 is SGHTA and CDR2 is FQGNSA. The CDR3 runs to 12 residues.

The CDR3 here is CASTEGQGPNNEQFF. The chain has TRBV6-1 and TRBJ2-1; the TRBD1 assignment by TCRdb is unverifiable without DNA. CDR3 length equals 15 residues. Looked up from germline, CDR1 is MNHNS and CDR2 is SASEGT.

V and J are TRBV9 and TRBJ2-1; TCRdb names TRBD1, which stays unverified in the absence of DNA. CDR1 and CDR2 (germline): SGDLS, YYNGEE. This CDR3 comprises 14 residues. The CDR3 protein is CASSADRNYNEQFF. The variable domain in full, completed from reference TRBV9 and TRBJ2-1, reads DSGVTQTPKHLITATGQRVTLRCSPRSGDLSVYWYQQSLDQGLQFLIQYYNGEERAKGNILERFSAQQFPDLHSELNLSSLELGDSALYFCASSADRNYNEQFFGPGTRLTVL.

The V gene is TRBV7-3, the J gene TRBJ2-5; TCRdb calls TRBD1, which cannot be checked without DNA. The CDR3 extends over 15 amino acids. Per germline, CDR1 SGHTA and CDR2 FQGTGA. The CDR3 spells CASSLTGQGAETQYF.

The chain employs TRBV18 and TRBJ1-5; TCRdb indicates TRBD1, and absent DNA this call remains unverified. Germline loops: CDR1 KGHSH, CDR2 LQKENI. This CDR3 has 15 amino acids. The CDR3 is CASSLGTGGIQPQHF.

The V and J genes are TRBV20-1 and TRBJ2-6. The CDR3 extends over 15 amino acids. In germline, CDR1 is DFQATT, CDR2 SNEGSKA (reference sequence). CDR3 region: CSADRQGSGANVLTF.

This sequence joins TRBV3-1 and TRBJ2-1. Germline loops: CDR1 LGHDT, CDR2 YNNKEL (reference sequence). The CDR3 runs to 12 residues. CDR3 in amino acids: CASSQEGREQFF.

The chain uses TRBV11-1 and TRBJ2-6; no DNA is available, so the TRBD2 call from TCRdb remains unchecked. CDR1 is SGHAT, CDR2 FQDESV, per germline (reference sequence). The CDR3 runs 15 residues. CDR3 residues: CASSLEVPGANVLTF.

The V gene is TRBV20-1, the J gene TRBJ1-4. Germline values: CDR1 DFQATT, CDR2 SNEGSKA (reference sequence). The CDR3 loop spans 12 amino acids. The CDR3 sequence: CSATMAGEKLFF.

CDR3 region: CSASDGSYEQYF. J is TRBJ2-7 and V is TRBV20-1. This CDR3 comprises 12 residues. Germline V gene lookup returns CDR1 DFQATT and CDR2 SNEGSKA (reference sequence).

CDR3 sequence reads: CASSTGGYEQYF. The J gene is TRBJ2-7, the V gene TRBV5-1; the D call from TCRdb, TRBD1, cannot be confirmed without DNA. The CDR3 contains 12 residues. Germline CDR1 SGHRS, CDR2 YFSETQ.

The chain combines TRBV18 with TRBJ2-1. This CDR3 has 15 amino acids. Germline V gene sequence: CDR1 KGHSH, CDR2 LQKENI. CDR3 in amino acids: CASSPGGGSYNEQFF.

V usage is TRBV6-2 or TRBV6-3 and J usage is TRBJ1-5; TCRdb outputs TRBD1, but without DNA this stays unchecked. CDR3 length: 15 amino acids. CDR1 is MNHEY, CDR2 SVGEGT, per germline. CDR3 region: CASSPTGGPLQPQHF.

The chain employs TRBV7-2 and TRBJ1-1. This CDR3 comprises 15 residues. From germline, CDR1 is SGHTA and CDR2 FQGNSA. The CDR3 protein is CASSVGQFPNTEAFF.

This chain links TRBV6-1 with TRBJ2-7. Germline CDR1 and CDR2: MNHNS and SASEGT. The CDR3 contains 13 residues. The chain's CDR3 is CASKGTTEYEQYF.

The chain is built from TRBV20-1 and TRBJ2-7. The CDR3 length is 13 residues. CDR1 is DFQATT, CDR2 SNEGSKA, per germline (reference sequence). The CDR3 here is CSARGFSAFEQYF.

The chain uses TRBV10-2 and TRBJ2-4; TCRdb's D call, TRBD1, is unchecked because there is no DNA. Germline V CDR1 and CDR2: WSHSY, SAAADI. This CDR3 has 15 residues. The CDR3 loop is CASSESKGTKNIQYF.

This sequence joins TRBV3-1 and TRBJ1-1. The CDR3 length is 13 residues. CDR1 is LGHDT and CDR2 is YNNKEL in the germline V gene (reference sequence). The CDR3: CASSQDRPGNAFF. The full variable domain, rest sourced from reference TRBV3-1 and TRBJ1-1, is DTAVSQTPKYLVTQMGNDKSIKCEQNLGHDTMYWYKQDSKKFLKIMFSYNNKELIINETVPNRFSPKSPDKAHLNLHINSLELGDSAVYFCASSQDRPGNAFFGQGTRLTVV.